The T cell receptor (beta chain) under discussion was sequenced for a study of blood T cell repertoires in COVID-19. About the research overall: Sample material is recorded as cDNA or gDNA derived from T cells, B-cell-depleted T cells, or PBMCs.

Methods used by the authors: Amplification from reference gene primers served as the basis for estimated nucleated cell counts. Measured with immunoSEQ multiplex PCR; TCRdb has only the in-frame clones, and not every one. From that table come the V and J calls and clone size; the DNA was used to work out D and trimming. The table lists 95,000 to 110,000 clones, roughly 90% of them singletons. Only a few counts were recorded for this clone. Trimming cost V 0 bases and J 0 bases, with 8 bases left between them. CDR3 length equals 14 residues. Germline CDR1 and CDR2: GTSNPN and SVGIG (reference sequence).

The chain employs TRBV30 and TRBJ1-1; unclear D gene. The source is a human donor in a cohort sampled during active COVID-19. The specimen sequenced was peripheral blood. CDR3 coding DNA: TGTGCCTGGAGTGTAAACGGGATGAACACTGAAGCTTTCTTT. It codes for CAWSVNGMNTEAFF.